This TCR beta chain is drawn from a study of blood T cell repertoires in COVID-19 (dated by TCRdb to 2020 to 2022). Concerning the study at large: Collaborator samples came from the United States, Italy and Spain and covered acute and convalescent phases of COVID-19. The material from the prospective study consisted of cDNA or gDNA derived from T cells, B-cell-depleted T cells, or PBMCs. The dataset comprised deeply sampled blood TCRbeta repertoires from subjects exposed to, actively infected with, or recovered from COVID-19. The repertoires were released in a freely available public database intended as a resource for research on the immune response to SARS-CoV-2. The samples were drawn from two sources: the first 160 participants of the ongoing ImmuneRACE study, and 1,254 subjects contributed by 6 global collaborators. A de-identified subject ID, COVID-19 status, age in years and sex were almost always included in the sample metadata. Where available, HLA class I and class II types were obtained from metadata supplied by the sample provider rather than from assay-based typing. General study outcomes and caveats: How much clinical and demographic metadata was included differed by source and by participant, and the metadata was provided uncurated.

Enrolling through a virtual design, the prospective study's participants ranged in age from roughly 18 to 89 years and lived across roughly 24 United States geographic areas. Cohort assignment in the prospective study relied on participant-reported clinical history from a screening survey and a study questionnaire. Each participant in the prospective study had whole blood, serum and a nasopharyngeal or oropharyngeal swab collected by mobile phlebotomists. Over a roughly 2-month period, participants in the prospective study had the option of providing additional blood draws and questionnaires. Before DNA extraction, blood samples from the prospective study were shipped at room temperature or frozen. For this clone: Its antigen specificity is not known. Per-base quality was not reported, and no clone a single base away is much larger than it.

The immunoSEQ Assay, a bias-controlled multiplex PCR, was used to amplify TCRbeta CDR3 regions from genomic DNA. In the original analysis: The number of nucleated cells in each sample was estimated by amplification of reference gene primers within the assay. To quantify the absolute abundance of each unique TCRbeta CDR3 rearrangement, sequence reads were collapsed and filtered. For each sample, productive Simpson clonality was calculated as the square root of Simpson's diversity index over productive rearrangements. Sourced from immuneACCESS, this table was stored by TCRdb with only in-frame sequences that have V and J called. A share of the clones is absent; for the studies checked, an unresolved V gene accounts for under half, and the remainder has no known explanation. The V and J calls and clone size are taken from that table; D and trimming were inferred from the DNA. The sample table contains hundreds of thousands of clones; only one count was recorded for nearly 90% of them. The biggest ten clones account for 1.5% to 2% of the sample.

V sheds 0 bases and J sheds 0 bases, leaving 6 bases between their ends. Looking up the germline V gene (reference sequence) yields CDR1 SSHAT and CDR2 FNYEAQ. The CDR3 covers 15 residues, taking in both the cysteine and the phenylalanine. Only the CDR3 DNA is retained, 45 bases long and in frame from the first base. This TCR was recovered from a woman younger than 30 with acute COVID-19. The receptor chain draws on TRBV7-7 and TRBJ2-1, with no D gene named confidently. The sequenced sample was PBMCs or T cells enriched from blood (not recorded which). The CDR3 corresponds to CASSLAKSSYNEQFF. The nucleotides read TGTGCCAGCAGCTTAGCGAAGAGCTCCTACAATGAGCAGTTCTTC.